This T cell receptor (beta chain) was captured by sequencing in a study of blood T cell repertoires in COVID-19. Authors' data handling: Reference gene primer amplification gave estimated nucleated cell counts. Sequencing used immunoSEQ multiplex PCR; TCRdb keeps in-frame clones, though not all of them. The V and J calls and clone size were taken over from that table, and D and trimming were inferred from the DNA. Of approximately 480,000 clones listed, roughly nine tenths are singletons. Participants were aged about 18 to 100 years from approximately 24 US areas. Assignments of participants to cohorts depended upon their own reported clinical history. The study counted Cohort 3 donors as recovered given two negative PCRs, clearance, or symptom resolution. Concerning this clone: At one boundary the junction diverges from the germline segment, which might be a read error.

Germline assignment: CDR1 SSHAT and CDR2 FNYEAQ (reference sequence). The length of the CDR3 is 16 residues. The V call is TRBV7-7, the J call TRBJ1-6, with TRBD1 matching over 9 bases. This TCR derives from a woman younger than 35 who had recovered from COVID-19. Sequenced material: PBMCs or T cells enriched from blood (not recorded which). The CDR3 is CASSRNRGRTYSPLHF. CDR3 nucleotide sequence: TGTGCTAGCAGCCGAAACAGGGGGCGCACATATTCACCCCTCCACTTT.